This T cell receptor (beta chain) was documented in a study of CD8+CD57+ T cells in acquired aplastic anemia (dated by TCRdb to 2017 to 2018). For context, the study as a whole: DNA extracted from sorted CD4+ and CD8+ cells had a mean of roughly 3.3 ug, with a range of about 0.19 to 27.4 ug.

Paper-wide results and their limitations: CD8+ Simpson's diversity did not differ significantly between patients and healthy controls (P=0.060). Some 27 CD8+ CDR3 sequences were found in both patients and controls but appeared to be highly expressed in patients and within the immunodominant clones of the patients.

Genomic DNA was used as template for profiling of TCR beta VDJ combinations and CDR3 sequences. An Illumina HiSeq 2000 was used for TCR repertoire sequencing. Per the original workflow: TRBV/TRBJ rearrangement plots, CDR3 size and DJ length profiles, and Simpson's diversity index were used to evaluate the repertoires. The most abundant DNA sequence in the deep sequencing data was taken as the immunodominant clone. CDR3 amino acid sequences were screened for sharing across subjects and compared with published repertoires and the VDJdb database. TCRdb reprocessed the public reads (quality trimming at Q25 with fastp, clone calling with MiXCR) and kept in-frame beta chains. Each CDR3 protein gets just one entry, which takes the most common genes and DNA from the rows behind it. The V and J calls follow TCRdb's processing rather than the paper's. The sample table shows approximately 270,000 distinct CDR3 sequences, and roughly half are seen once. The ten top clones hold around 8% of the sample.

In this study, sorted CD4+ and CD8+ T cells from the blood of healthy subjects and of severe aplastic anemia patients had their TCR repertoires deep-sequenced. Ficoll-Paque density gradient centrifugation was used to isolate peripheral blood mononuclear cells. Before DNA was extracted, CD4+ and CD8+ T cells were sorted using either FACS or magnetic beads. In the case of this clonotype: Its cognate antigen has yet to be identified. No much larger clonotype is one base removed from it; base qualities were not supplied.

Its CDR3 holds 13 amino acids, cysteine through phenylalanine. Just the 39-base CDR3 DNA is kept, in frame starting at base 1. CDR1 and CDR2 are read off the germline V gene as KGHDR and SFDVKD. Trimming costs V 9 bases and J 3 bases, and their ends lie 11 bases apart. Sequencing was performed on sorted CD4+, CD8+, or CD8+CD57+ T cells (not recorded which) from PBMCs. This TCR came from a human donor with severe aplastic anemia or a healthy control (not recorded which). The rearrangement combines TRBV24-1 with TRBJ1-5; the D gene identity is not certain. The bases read TGTGCCACCTCGGAAGGGATCAATCAGCCCCAGCATTTT. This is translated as CATSEGINQPQHF.